The clone carrying this TCR beta chain was detected ten times or more. The antigen remains undetermined. This specimen comes from a study of neurological immune-mediated disorders. Germline V CDR1 and CDR2: SQVTM, ANQGSEA. The CDR3 has 16 residues. V trimming: 4 bases; J trimming: 0 bases; junction bases outside the gene matches: 9. Synthesis of cDNA was carried out by template-switch 5'RACE. The reaction used 10-nucleotide random UMIs. One entry per CDR3 protein results from TCRdb running MiXCR on the 5' RACE reads. The sample gives more than 50,000 distinct CDR3 sequences, roughly 3.9% of which show up once; around 1.3% is in the top ten. Findings and caveats of the study: In HTLV-1-associated myelopathy, TCR clonal expansion was greatest, whereas multiple sclerosis had the least, falling below healthy controls.

Sequences were obtained from PBMCs. The genes are TRBV29-1 and TRBJ2-7, with 10 bases aligning to TRBD2. The TCR comes from a man younger than 40 with multiple sclerosis. The CDR3 here is CSVVRSGGPLSYEQYF. The CDR3 DNA is TGCAGCGTTGTTCGTAGCGGGGGGCCCCTCTCCTACGAGCAGTACTTC.